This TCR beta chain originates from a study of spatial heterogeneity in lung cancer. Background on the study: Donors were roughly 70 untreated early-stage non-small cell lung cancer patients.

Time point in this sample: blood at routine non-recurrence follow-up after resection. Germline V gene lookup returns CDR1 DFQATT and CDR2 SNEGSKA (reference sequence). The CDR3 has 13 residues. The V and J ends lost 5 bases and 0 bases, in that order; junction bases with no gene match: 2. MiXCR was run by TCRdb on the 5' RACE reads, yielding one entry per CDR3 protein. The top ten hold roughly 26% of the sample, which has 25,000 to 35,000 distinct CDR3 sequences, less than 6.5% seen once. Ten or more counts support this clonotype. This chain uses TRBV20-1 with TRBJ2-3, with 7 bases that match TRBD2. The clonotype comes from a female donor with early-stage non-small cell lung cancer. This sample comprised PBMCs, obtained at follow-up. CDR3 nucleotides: TGCAGTGCTCTAGCGGAAAGCACAGATACGCAGTATTTT. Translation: CSALAESTDTQYF.